These 17 T cell receptor beta chains originate from one sample sequenced in a study of T cell repertoires in cytomegalovirus infection. TCRdb reprocessed the reads via MiXCR and lists one record per CDR3 protein. The profile shows 350,000 to 500,000 distinct CDR3 sequences, roughly a third of them singletons. Input material: PBMCs. These receptors were obtained from a human donor in good health (CMV status not recorded). Some clones in this sample may be carry-over from other donors' samples.

The chain carries TRBV28 and TRBJ1-5, with D possibly being TRBD1 (5 bases). This CDR3 is 13 amino acids long. With 6 bases removed from V and 7 bases from J, the gap between germline ends came to 13 bases. CDR1 is MDHEN and CDR2 is SYDVKM in the germline V gene. The DNA of the CDR3 is TGTGCCAGCAGAACGGGGTCAGGGCAGCCCCAGCATTTT. Its translation is CASRTGSGQPQHF.

This clonotype came up a few times. The chain joins TRBV5-4 to TRBJ2-1, with D perhaps assigned TRBD1 or TRBD2 (5 bases each). V was cut by 4 bases and J by 5 bases, with 16 bases left in between. The CDR3 sequence is 15 residues long. Germline V CDR1 and CDR2: SGHNT, YYREEE (reference sequence). The CDR3 loop reads CASSPSGTVDNEQFF. The CDR3 region has the DNA TGTGCCAGCAGCCCTTCCGGGACGGTCGACAATGAGCAGTTCTTC.

V is TRBV7-6 and J is TRBJ1-2; a possible D gene is TRBD1 (5 bases). CDR3 length equals 15 residues. Germline CDR1 reads SGHVS; CDR2 reads FNYEAQ. V was clipped by 1 base and J by 3 bases, with 12 bases between them. CDR3 in amino acids: CASSLGSGGDYGYTF. CDR3 sequence (DNA): TGTGCCAGCAGCTTAGGCAGCGGGGGGGACTATGGCTACACCTTC. Looking up the rest from reference TRBV7-6 and TRBJ1-2 gives the full variable domain: GAGVSQSPRYKVTKRGQDVALRCDPISGHVSLYWYRQALGQGPEFLTYFNYEAQQDKSGLPNDRFSAERPEGSISTLTIQRTEQRDSAMYRCASSLGSGGDYGYTFGSGTRLTVV.

The sample holds a few counts of this clonotype. The rearrangement uses TRBV4-1 and TRBJ2-1, with TRBD2 identical over 10 bases. Germline lookup yields CDR1 MGHRA and CDR2 YSYEKL. The trim removed 1 base at V and 1 base at J, leaving 4 bases unmatched. The CDR3 extends over 17 amino acids. This CDR3 reads CASSQGSGGISYNEQFF. DNA for the CDR3: TGCGCCAGCAGCCAAGGTAGCGGGGGGATTTCCTACAATGAGCAGTTCTTC.

J is TRBJ1-5 and V is TRBV10-3; D is perhaps TRBD1 (6 bases). There are 15 residues in the CDR3. Between the trimmed V and J ends, which lost 6 bases and 0 bases, there was a span of 12 bases. Germline V gives CDR1 ENHRY, CDR2 SYGVKD. The CDR3 spells CAIRGTSDSNQPQHF. As DNA, the CDR3 is TGTGCCATCAGAGGGACATCCGATAGCAATCAGCCCCAGCATTTT.

As to this clonotype: In this CDR3 the conserved last residue, phenylalanine or tryptophan, is missing, so a read error is likely. The DNA is omitted, as the CDR3 cannot be located on it reliably, and the CDR3 follows TCRdb's listing. The chain carries TRBV6-1 and TRBJ1-5. CDR1 and CDR2 (germline): MNHNS, SASEGT. The CDR3 totals 15 residues, both ends included. The CDR3 protein is CASSETDPGRGEGPL.

This clonotype has at least ten counts. The chain joins TRBV7-8 to TRBJ2-6; the D gene is possibly TRBD2 (5 bases). The V gene lost 6 bases and the J gene lost 0 bases, with 12 bases spanning the gap. Germline V gene sequence: CDR1 SGHVS, CDR2 FQNEAQ. The CDR3 loop spans 16 amino acids. The CDR3 here is CASSGFGVSGANVLTF. The CDR3 DNA sequence: TGTGCCAGCAGTGGGTTCGGGGTCTCTGGGGCCAACGTCCTGACTTTC.

The chain couples TRBV4-1 to TRBJ2-7; weak D call: TRBD1 (5 bases). Per germline, CDR1 MGHRA and CDR2 YSYEKL. There are 13 residues in the CDR3. Trimming removed 0 bases from V and 5 bases from J, with 8 bases in between. CDR3 sequence: CASSQDGANEQYF. CDR3 DNA: TGCGCCAGCAGCCAAGATGGGGCGAACGAGCAGTACTTC.

As to this clonotype: This may be a read error: a much more frequent sequence differs by one nucleotide. The chain combines TRBV7-2 with TRBJ1-1; D not resolved. This CDR3 region has 17 residues. V lost 4 bases and J 3 bases, leaving 21 bases between the germline ends. The germline V gene has CDR1 SGHTA and CDR2 FQGNSA. The CDR3 DNA is TGTGCCAGCAGCTCCCCGCCATCCTCTACCATGCACACTGAAGCTTTCTTT. This codes for CASSSPPSSTMHTEAFF.

In this sample, this clonotype turned up a few times. The rearrangement links TRBV7-9 to TRBJ2-5; D call uncertain. CDR1 is SEHNR, CDR2 FQNEAQ, per germline (reference sequence). The length of the CDR3 is 12 residues. V lost 5 bases, J lost 4 bases, and 8 bases lay in between. CDR3 residues: CASSIKGETQYF. The CDR3 coding sequence is TGTGCCAGCAGCATTAAAGGAGAGACCCAGTACTTC.

The chain has TRBV15 and TRBJ1-5; D not resolved. This CDR3 is built from 18 residues. Germline loops: CDR1 LNHNV, CDR2 YYDKDF (reference sequence). Trimming left V 0 bases short and J 3 bases short, with 18 bases between. This chain's CDR3 is CATSRDQIQGPVNQPQHF. In nucleotides, the CDR3 is TGTGCCACCAGCAGAGATCAAATCCAAGGCCCGGTCAATCAGCCCCAGCATTTT.

The table lists this clonotype with a few counts. The V gene is TRBV6-5, the J gene TRBJ2-3; D is perhaps TRBD1 (5 bases). The length of the CDR3 is 12 residues. Deletions cut 6 bases from V and 6 bases from J, with 10 bases between. The V gene's germline CDR1 is MNHEY and CDR2 SVGAGI. The CDR3 DNA reads TGTGCCAGCAGCATGTCAGGGGATACGCAGTATTTT. Protein product: CASSMSGDTQYF.

This clonotype was seen at least ten times. This sequence joins TRBV7-2 and TRBJ1-5; D remains unclear. This CDR3 is 13 amino acids long. V shed 4 bases and J shed 0 bases, with 4 bases lying between them. In germline, CDR1 is SGHTA, CDR2 FQGNSA. As DNA, the CDR3 is TGTGCCAGCAGCTCCCGTAGCAATCAGCCCCAGCATTTT. Amino acid sequence: CASSSRSNQPQHF.

The genes are TRBV20-1 and TRBJ2-5, with no clear D. CDR3 length: 12 residues. V was clipped by 3 bases and J by 7 bases, with 12 bases between them. The germline gives CDR1 DFQATT, CDR2 SNEGSKA (reference sequence). CDR3 sequence: CSASRIGGTQYF. For the CDR3, the DNA is TGCAGTGCTAGTAGGATCGGCGGGACCCAGTACTTC.

Details on this clonotype: One end of the junction does not line up with germline, which may come from a read error. V usage is TRBV6-2 or TRBV6-3 and J usage is TRBJ2-3; 7 nucleotides line up with TRBD1. CDR1 is MNHEY, CDR2 SVGEGT, per germline. This CDR3 has 16 amino acids. This CDR3 is CASGYLQGIGPDTQYF. The CDR3 nucleotides read TGTGCCAGCGGTTACCTACAGGGGATAGGCCCAGATACGCAGTATTTT.

The chain couples TRBV11-2 to TRBJ2-1; D ambiguous. The germline V gene has CDR1 SGHAT and CDR2 FQNNGV. This CDR3 comprises 22 residues. Trimming took 1 base from V and 4 from J, leaving 32 bases between them. The CDR3 loop reads CASSLAVISLDGQGVLYNEQFF. The CDR3, as DNA: TGTGCCAGCAGCTTAGCGGTCATTAGCCTAGATGGGCAAGGAGTCCTGTACAATGAGCAGTTCTTC.

Notes on this clonotype: A read error may be the cause here, since a much bigger clone is one base away. This chain links TRBV7-2 with TRBJ2-4; no clear D gene. CDR1 SGHTA and CDR2 FQGNSA come from the germline V gene. The CDR3 length is 17 residues. CDR3 nucleotide sequence: TGTGCCAGCAGCCAACGGAACGATCCAAGCCTTGGGAACATTCCGTACTTC. As protein: CASSQRNDPSLGNIPYF.